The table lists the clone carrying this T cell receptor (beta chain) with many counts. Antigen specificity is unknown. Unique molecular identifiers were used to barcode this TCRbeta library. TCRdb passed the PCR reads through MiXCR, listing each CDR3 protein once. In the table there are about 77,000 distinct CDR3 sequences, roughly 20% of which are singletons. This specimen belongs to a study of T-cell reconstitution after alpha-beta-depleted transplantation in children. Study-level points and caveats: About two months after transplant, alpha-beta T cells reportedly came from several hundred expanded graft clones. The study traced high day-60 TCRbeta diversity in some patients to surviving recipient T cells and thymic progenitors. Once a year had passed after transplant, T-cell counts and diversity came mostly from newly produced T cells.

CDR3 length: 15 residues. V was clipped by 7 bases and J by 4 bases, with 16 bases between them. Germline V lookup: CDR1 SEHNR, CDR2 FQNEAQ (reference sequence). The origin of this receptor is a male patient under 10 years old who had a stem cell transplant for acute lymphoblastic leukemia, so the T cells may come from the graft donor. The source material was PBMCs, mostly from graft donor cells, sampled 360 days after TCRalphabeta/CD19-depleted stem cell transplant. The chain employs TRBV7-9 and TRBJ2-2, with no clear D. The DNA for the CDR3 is TGTGCCAGCAACGAAGGGCCAGGCAGCACCGGGGAGCTGTTTTTT. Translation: CASNEGPGSTGELFF.